This T cell receptor (beta chain) was identified in a study of blood T cell repertoires in COVID-19. The CDR3 has 16 residues. V was pared by 4 bases and J by 5 bases, with 7 bases of the junction left unmatched. CDR1 and CDR2 (germline): SGHRS, YFSETQ. Those enrolled in Seattle joined during active infection and were followed longitudinally afterward. Using immunoSEQ multiplex PCR, the repertoire was profiled, and TCRdb retains in-frame clones only, with some absent. This table has about 390,000 clones, around 87% appearing once. The origin of this receptor is a woman in her fifties or sixties with COVID-19, enrolled during active disease. The genes are TRBV5-1 and TRBJ2-5; 14 nucleotides line up with TRBD2. Sequencing was carried out using peripheral blood. The CDR3 spells CASSISTSGGAETQYF. CDR3 bases: TGCGCCAGCAGCATTTCGACTAGCGGGGGGGCGGAGACCCAGTACTTC.